This entry describes one T cell receptor (beta chain). Its matching antigen is unknown. Trimming took 5 bases from V and 5 from J; bases not matched to a gene: 12. Per germline, CDR1 SNHLY and CDR2 FYNNEI. The CDR3 contains 16 residues. PCR involved 60 Vbeta and 13 Jbeta primers. The data were produced by immunoSEQ multiplex PCR, yet TCRdb's version contains in-frame clones alone and is incomplete. This table lists approximately 50,000 clones. These data originate in a study of cytomegalovirus exposure and HLA in healthy donors. Study-level findings and limits: TRBV6-2, TRBV6-3 and other indistinguishable V segments were excluded.

The TCR was taken from a woman between 40 and 50 years old in good health and CMV-seronegative. V usage is TRBV2 and J usage is TRBJ1-5, with TRBD1 matching over 7 bases. The sequencing sample was made of PBMCs. The CDR3 nucleotides are TGTGCCAGCAGTATCCGAGACAGGGAGTATGATCAGCCCCAGCATTTT. It translates to CASSIRDREYDQPQHF.